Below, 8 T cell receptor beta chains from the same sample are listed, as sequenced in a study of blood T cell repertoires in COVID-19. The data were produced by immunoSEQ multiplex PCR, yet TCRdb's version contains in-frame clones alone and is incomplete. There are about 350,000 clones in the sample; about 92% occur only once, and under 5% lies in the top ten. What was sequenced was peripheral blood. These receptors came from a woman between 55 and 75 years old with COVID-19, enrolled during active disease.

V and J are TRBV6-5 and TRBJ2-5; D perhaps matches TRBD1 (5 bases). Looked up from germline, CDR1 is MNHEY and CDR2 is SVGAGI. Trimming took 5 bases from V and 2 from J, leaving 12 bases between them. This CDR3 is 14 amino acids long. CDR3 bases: TGTGCCAGCAGTCGGTTGACAGTACAAGAGACCCAGTACTTC. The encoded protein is CASSRLTVQETQYF.

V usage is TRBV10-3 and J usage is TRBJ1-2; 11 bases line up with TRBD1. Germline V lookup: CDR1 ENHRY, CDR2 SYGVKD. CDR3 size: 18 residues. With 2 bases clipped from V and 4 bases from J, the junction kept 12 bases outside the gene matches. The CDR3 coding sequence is TGTGCCATCAGTGAGACCACAACAGGACAGGGGGCGGGCTATGGCTACACCTTC. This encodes CAISETTTGQGAGYGYTF.

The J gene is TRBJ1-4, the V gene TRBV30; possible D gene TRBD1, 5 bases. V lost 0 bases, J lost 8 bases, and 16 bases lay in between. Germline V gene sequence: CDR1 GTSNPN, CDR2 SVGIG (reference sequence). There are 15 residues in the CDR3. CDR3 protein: CAWSVFRDRIEKLFF. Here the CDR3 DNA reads TGTGCCTGGAGTGTATTCAGGGATCGGATAGAAAAACTGTTTTTT.

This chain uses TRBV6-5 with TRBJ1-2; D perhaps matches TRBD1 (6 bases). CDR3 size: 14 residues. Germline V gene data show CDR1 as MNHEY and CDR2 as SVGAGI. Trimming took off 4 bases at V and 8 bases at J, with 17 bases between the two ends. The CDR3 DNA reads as TGTGCCAGCAGTTCCGGGAACCAAGGGGGAGGCTACACCTTC. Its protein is CASSSGNQGGGYTF.

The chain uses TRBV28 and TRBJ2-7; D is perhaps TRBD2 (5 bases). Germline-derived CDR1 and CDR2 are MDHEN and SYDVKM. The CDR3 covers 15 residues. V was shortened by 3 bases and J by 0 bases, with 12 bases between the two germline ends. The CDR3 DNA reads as TGTGCCAGCAGTTTTTCCCGGACTGCCTCCTACGAGCAGTACTTC. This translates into CASSFSRTASYEQYF.

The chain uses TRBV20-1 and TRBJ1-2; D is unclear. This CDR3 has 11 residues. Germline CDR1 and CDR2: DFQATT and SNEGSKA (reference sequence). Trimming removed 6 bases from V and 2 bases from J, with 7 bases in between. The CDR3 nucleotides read TGCAGTGCCGGGAAGAACTATGGCTACACCTTC. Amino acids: CSAGKNYGYTF.

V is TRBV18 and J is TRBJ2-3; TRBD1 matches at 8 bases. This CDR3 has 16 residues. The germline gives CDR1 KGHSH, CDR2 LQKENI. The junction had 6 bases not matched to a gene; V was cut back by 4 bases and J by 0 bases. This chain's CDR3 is CASSRLQGESTDTQYF. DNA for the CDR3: TGTGCCAGCTCACGATTACAGGGGGAGAGCACAGATACGCAGTATTTT.

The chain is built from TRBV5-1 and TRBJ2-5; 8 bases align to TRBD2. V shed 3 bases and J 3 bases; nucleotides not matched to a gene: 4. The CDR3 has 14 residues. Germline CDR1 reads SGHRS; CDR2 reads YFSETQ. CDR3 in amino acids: CASSSTSGKETQYF. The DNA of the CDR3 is TGCGCCAGCAGCTCTACTAGCGGCAAAGAGACCCAGTACTTC.